This is a list of T cell receptor beta chains from one sample in a study of cytomegalovirus exposure and HLA in healthy donors. The data were produced by immunoSEQ multiplex PCR, yet TCRdb's version contains in-frame clones alone and is incomplete. The repertoire includes roughly 130,000 clones, 60% to 85% of them detected once, and just over 1% sits in the top ten. Sequencing was carried out using PBMCs. Source of these receptors: a human donor in good health. Each CDR3 is given with its conserved first and last residue. D genes are given only for firm matches. Rows give clone size only sometimes, using once, few, many, or a class for an expanded clone.

>.|TRBJ1-1|.|TRBV7-9
CSGSFPDTEAFF
TGTTCCGGCAGCTTCCCTGACACTGAAGCTTTCTTT
>.|TRBJ2-7|.|TRBV4-1
CASSQDPTGTYYEQYF
TGTGCCAGCAGCCAAGATCCCACAGGAACTTACTACGAGCAGTACTTC
>once|TRBJ2-1|.|TRBV7-2
CASSFDKGLRNEQFF
TGTGCCAGCAGCTTCGATAAGGGGCTTAGGAATGAGCAGTTCTTC
>.|TRBJ2-7|TRBD2|TRBV4-1
CASSQGRGNEQYF
TGTGCCAGCAGCCAAGGGCGGGGGAACGAGCAGTACTTC
>few|TRBJ2-7|TRBD1|TRBV6-5
CASSSGTGDFYEQYF
TGTGCCAGCAGCTCCGGGACAGGGGACTTCTACGAGCAGTACTTC
>.|TRBJ2-7|.|TRBV6-5
CASMGPRGQYF
TGTGCCAGCATGGGACCGCGGGGGCAGTACTTC
>.|TRBJ2-7|TRBD2|TRBV11-2
CASSSQLAGAYEQYF
TGTGCCAGCAGCTCCCAACTAGCGGGGGCCTACGAGCAGTACTTC
>.|TRBJ2-5|.|TRBV19
CASSGGSRLGTQYF
TGTGCCAGTAGTGGGGGGTCCCGGCTCGGGACCCAGTACTTC
>.|TRBJ1-2|.|TRBV4-1
CASSSGVANYGYTF
TGCGCCAGCAGTTCGGGGGTAGCTAACTATGGCTACACCTTC
>.|TRBJ2-7|TRBD2|TRBV5-4
CASSQDQGGGASEQYF
TGTGCCAGCAGCCAAGATCAGGGCGGGGGGGCTTCCGAGCAGTACTTC
>.|TRBJ2-7|TRBD1|TRBV7-8
CASSLDRGTGEQYF
TGTGCCAGCAGCTTAGACAGGGGTACGGGCGAGCAGTACTTC
>.|TRBJ1-4|TRBD1|TRBV19
CASRELQGFGATNEKLFF
TGTGCCAGTAGGGAATTACAGGGGTTCGGGGCAACTAATGAAAAACTGTTTTTT
>.|TRBJ2-3|TRBD2|TRBV18
CASSPDTGGSTDTQYF
TGTGCCAGCTCACCTGACACGGGGGGTTCCACAGATACGCAGTATTTT
>.|TRBJ2-1|TRBD2|TRBV13
CASSLVWGSGGPYNEQFF
TGTGCCAGCAGCTTAGTGTGGGGGAGCGGGGGACCGTACAATGAGCAGTTCTTC
>once|TRBJ2-1|TRBD1|TRBV14
CASSQDSRTGFFGEQFF
TGTGCCAGCAGCCAAGATAGCCGGACAGGGTTTTTCGGTGAGCAGTTCTTC
>.|TRBJ2-3|.|TRBV7-9
CASSLPGGESPDTQYF
TGTGCCAGCAGCTTACCGGGGGGCGAATCCCCAGATACGCAGTATTTT
>once|TRBJ2-3|TRBD2|TRBV5-5
CASSLASGGATDTQYF
TGTGCCAGCAGCCTGGCTAGCGGGGGGGCCACAGATACGCAGTATTTT
>once|TRBJ2-5|TRBD2|TRBV9
CASSLTSGGAGETQYF
TGTGCCAGCAGCCTTACTAGCGGGGGGGCGGGAGAGACCCAGTACTTC
>once|TRBJ1-1|TRBD1|TRBV27
CASRTSGGSAEAFF
TGTGCCAGCAGGACATCAGGGGGCTCAGCTGAAGCTTTCTTT
>.|TRBJ1-4|.|TRBV14
CASSQAPGTNEKLFF
TGTGCCAGCAGCCAGGCCCCTGGTACTAATGAAAAACTGTTTTTT